The 2 T cell receptor beta chains listed next were all sequenced from one sample in a study of blood T cell repertoires in COVID-19. Clones were sequenced by immunoSEQ multiplex PCR, and TCRdb holds only the in-frame ones, with some missing. The table includes 35,000 to 45,000 clones, roughly nine tenths detected once. Sequencing used peripheral blood. The receptors come from a human donor in a cohort sampled during active COVID-19.

This chain uses TRBV20-1 with TRBJ1-2; 8 nucleotides line up with TRBD1. J was trimmed by 4 bases and V by 3 bases; bases with no gene match: 10. This CDR3 has 15 amino acids. Germline CDR1 and CDR2: DFQATT and SNEGSKA (reference sequence). The CDR3 coding sequence is TGCAGTGCTAGTCTGGAGGACAGGGCTCTCTATGGCTACACCTTC. Its translation is CSASLEDRALYGYTF.

This clone was seen just once. CDR3 in amino acids: CASSLQGNQPQHF. CDR3 nucleotides: TGTGCCAGCAGCTTACAGGGCAATCAGCCCCAGCATTTT. V gene TRBV7-2 combines with J gene TRBJ1-5; no firm D call. Deletions cut 2 bases from V and 2 bases from J, with 4 bases between. This CDR3 has 13 residues. Germline V gives CDR1 SGHTA, CDR2 FQGNSA.